A selection of T cell receptor beta chains follows, all from one sample in a study of T cell repertoires in cytomegalovirus infection. The antigens of these receptors remain unknown. Via MiXCR, TCRdb re-called the reads, giving one row per CDR3 protein. The sample includes 65,000 to 85,000 distinct CDR3 sequences, around 27% of them seen just once. Material: CD8+ T cells from cultured PBMCs, obtained from culture after CMV antigen stimulation. These receptors were obtained from a human donor in good health (CMV status not recorded). Some clones in this sample may be carry-over from other donors' samples. Both conserved end residues are part of each CDR3. The D gene is left open where the match is weak. Clone size is not always given. Where it is, it says once, few, many or a class for expanded clones.

abundance,v_gene,j_gene,d_gene,CDR3aa,CDR3nt
many,TRBV12-3/TRBV12-4,TRBJ2-3,.,CASSFGVGTDTQYF,TGTGCCAGCAGTTTCGGGGTGGGCACAGATACGCAGTATTTT
.,TRBV11-2,TRBJ1-1,.,CASSLGQGTEAFF,TGTGCCAGCAGCTTAGGGCAGGGCACTGAAGCTTTCTTT
.,TRBV6-2/TRBV6-3,TRBJ2-4,TRBD1,CASSYSDRDEGRNYIQYF,TGTGCCAGCAGTTACTCAGACAGGGACGAGGGGCGGAATTACATTCAGTACTTC
few,TRBV7-3,TRBJ2-7,.,CASSLSTGNEQYF,TGTGCCAGCAGCTTAAGTACAGGGAACGAGCAGTACTTC
.,TRBV4-3,TRBJ2-3,.,CASSQDSDRSTDTQYF,TGCGCCAGCAGCCAAGACTCGGACAGAAGCACAGATACGCAGTATTTT
.,TRBV4-1,TRBJ2-3,.,CASSQGLSDTQYF,TGCGCCAGCAGCCAAGGCTTGTCGGATACGCAGTATTTT
few,TRBV12-3/TRBV12-4,TRBJ2-7,.,CASSDGLSFEQYF,TGTGCCAGCAGTGACGGCCTATCTTTCGAGCAGTACTTC
few,TRBV27,TRBJ2-1,.,CASSLSSGSSYNEQFF,TGTGCCAGCAGTTTATCTTCGGGAAGCTCCTACAATGAGCAGTTCTTC
.,TRBV6-4,TRBJ2-3,TRBD2,CASSPGTSIDTQYF,TGTGCCAGCAGTCCCGGGACTAGTATAGATACGCAGTATTTT
.,TRBV7-4,TRBJ2-5,.,CAGRDQETQYF,TGTGCTGGACGGGATCAAGAGACCCAGTACTTC
.,TRBV7-9,TRBJ1-2,.,CASSSPSLRYTF,TGTGCCAGCAGCTCCCCGAGTCTTCGCTACACCTTC
many,TRBV18,TRBJ2-1,.,CASSPDGISSYNEQFF,TGTGCCAGCTCCCCAGACGGGATAAGCTCCTACAATGAGCAGTTCTTC
.,TRBV7-2,TRBJ2-1,TRBD2,CASSLPGLTDNEQFF,TGTGCCAGCAGCTTACCGGGACTAACAGACAATGAGCAGTTCTTC
few,TRBV20-1,TRBJ1-2,TRBD1,CSARAGQGYGYTF,TGCAGTGCTAGAGCGGGACAGGGCTATGGCTACACCTTC
few,TRBV12-3/TRBV12-4,TRBJ2-4,TRBD1,CASSSWTGNGQYF,TGTGCCAGCAGTTCCTGGACAGGGAATGGACAGTACTTC
.,TRBV20-1,TRBJ2-1,TRBD2,CSGLLPREGSYNEQFF,TGCAGTGGCTTACTTCCACGGGAGGGGTCCTACAATGAGCAGTTCTTC
few,TRBV28,TRBJ2-7,.,CASSLIAGPREQYF,TGTGCCAGCAGTTTAATCGCAGGGCCCCGCGAGCAGTACTTC
few,TRBV12-3/TRBV12-4,TRBJ2-1,TRBD2,CASSLSGGAHEQFF,TGTGCCAGCAGTTTAAGCGGGGGGGCCCATGAGCAGTTCTTC
many,TRBV7-2,TRBJ2-3,.,CASSYETDTQYF,TGTGCCAGCAGCTACGAAACAGATACGCAGTATTTT
.,TRBV19,TRBJ2-3,TRBD1,CASSKDRGLPDTQYF,TGTGCCAGTAGTAAGGACAGGGGTCTGCCAGATACGCAGTATTTT
.,TRBV19,TRBJ1-2,.,CASTPPGYGYTF,TGTGCCAGCACTCCCCCTGGCTATGGCTACACCTTC
few,TRBV20-1,TRBJ1-1,.,CSAREGVWGDTEAFF,TGCAGTGCTAGAGAAGGGGTCTGGGGAGACACTGAAGCTTTCTTT
few,TRBV7-8,TRBJ2-3,TRBD2,CASSLLAGYTDTQYF,TGTGCCAGCAGCTTACTAGCGGGATACACAGATACGCAGTATTTT
.,TRBV7-8,TRBJ2-1,TRBD1,CASSLRTGSSYNEQFF,TGTGCCAGCAGCTTGCGGACAGGAAGCTCCTACAATGAGCAGTTCTTC
few,TRBV7-9,TRBJ2-1,.,CASRTTNEQFF,TGTGCCAGCAGGACGACGAATGAGCAGTTCTTC
few,TRBV3-1,TRBJ1-1,.,CASSQGEGEAFF,TGTGCCAGCAGCCAAGGCGAAGGTGAAGCTTTCTTT
many,TRBV27,TRBJ2-1,.,CASSDYRLGDEQFF,TGTGCCAGCAGTGATTACCGCCTTGGGGATGAGCAGTTCTTC
few,TRBV6-2/TRBV6-3,TRBJ2-1,.,CASSYRDRRSHEQFF,TGTGCCAGCAGTTACCGGGACCGGAGATCACATGAGCAGTTCTTC
.,TRBV7-9,TRBJ1-5,.,CASSAESNQPQHF,TGTGCCAGCAGCGCCGAGAGCAATCAGCCCCAGCATTTT
many,TRBV4-2,TRBJ1-1,.,CASSQDNGGMNTEAFF,TGTGCCAGCAGCCAAGACAATGGCGGAATGAACACTGAAGCTTTCTTT
many,TRBV7-2,TRBJ2-1,TRBD2,CASSLEYSGGLNEQFF,TGTGCCAGCAGCTTAGAGTATAGCGGGGGGCTCAATGAGCAGTTCTTC
.,TRBV7-9,TRBJ2-3,TRBD2,CASSPPMFAGGTDTQYF,TGTGCCAGCAGCCCCCCAATGTTTGCGGGGGGTACAGATACGCAGTATTTT
few,TRBV4-3,TRBJ2-7,.,CASSQGWRYYEQYF,TGCGCCAGCAGCCAAGGATGGCGCTACTACGAGCAGTACTTC
many,TRBV27,TRBJ2-1,TRBD2,CASSLGLAAEQFF,TGTGCCAGCAGTCTGGGACTAGCTGCTGAGCAGTTCTTC
few,TRBV9,TRBJ2-7,TRBD1,CASSVGGTGVSYEQYF,TGTGCCAGCAGCGTAGGGGGAACAGGGGTTTCCTACGAGCAGTACTTC
.,TRBV4-1,TRBJ2-3,TRBD2,CASSQARGADTQYF,TGCGCCAGCAGCCAAGCTCGGGGGGCAGATACGCAGTATTTT
many,TRBV7-6,TRBJ2-3,.,CASSLGATDTQYF,TGTGCCAGCAGCTTAGGGGCCACAGATACGCAGTATTTT
few,TRBV6-4,TRBJ2-3,TRBD2,CASSDSTSGSTDTQYF,TGTGCCAGCAGTGACTCGACTAGCGGTAGCACAGATACGCAGTATTTT
.,TRBV6-1,TRBJ2-1,TRBD2,CASNPLSSGRQYEQFF,TGTGCCAGCAATCCACTATCCAGCGGGAGGCAGTATGAGCAGTTCTTC
many,TRBV7-2,TRBJ1-1,TRBD1,CASSLRTGAGGTEAFF,TGTGCCAGCAGCTTACGGACAGGGGCAGGAGGCACTGAAGCTTTCTTT
.,TRBV7-3,TRBJ2-1,.,CASSLNDVDEQFF,TGTGCCAGCAGCTTAAATGACGTGGATGAGCAGTTCTTC
few,TRBV28,TRBJ1-1,TRBD1,CAIRDSANTEAFF,TGTGCAATCCGGGACAGTGCGAACACTGAAGCTTTCTTT
.,TRBV27,TRBJ1-1,.,CASSLSRGSNTEAFF,TGTGCCAGCAGTTTATCGAGAGGGTCGAACACTGAAGCTTTCTTT
.,TRBV7-6,TRBJ1-4,.,CASKAGINEKLFF,TGTGCCAGCAAGGCGGGGATTAATGAAAAACTGTTTTTT
.,TRBV20-1,TRBJ2-5,.,CSARDLDSGVRGLQETQYF,TGCAGTGCTAGAGATCTAGATAGTGGTGTAAGAGGGCTCCAAGAGACCCAGTACTTC
few,TRBV7-9,TRBJ1-1,.,CASSPGLRGAFF,TGTGCCAGCAGCCCGGGACTTCGGGGAGCTTTCTTT
few,TRBV4-3,TRBJ1-1,.,CASSPREGQTEAFF,TGCGCCAGCAGTCCCCGTGAGGGTCAAACTGAAGCTTTCTTT
.,TRBV28,TRBJ2-5,TRBD2,CASSFSGAGGQETQYF,TGTGCCAGCAGCTTTTCCGGCGCGGGGGGGCAAGAGACCCAGTACTTC
many,TRBV7-9,TRBJ1-2,.,CASSLGVRGRRYGYTF,TGTGCCAGCAGCTTAGGGGTTAGGGGACGGCGCTATGGCTACACCTTC
once,TRBV12-5,TRBJ2-5,TRBD1,CASAGGGETQYF,TGTGCTAGTGCAGGGGGCGGAGAGACCCAGTACTTC
.,TRBV27,TRBJ2-7,TRBD1,CASSLQDRAEQYF,TGTGCCAGCAGTTTACAGGACAGGGCCGAGCAGTACTTC
few,TRBV20-1,TRBJ2-4,TRBD1,CSAREAGGVDIQYF,TGCAGTGCTAGAGAGGCAGGGGGCGTTGACATTCAGTACTTC
few,TRBV6-5,TRBJ1-3,.,CASSSGTSYSGNTIYF,TGTGCCAGCAGTAGCGGGACGTCCTACTCTGGAAACACCATATATTTT
few,TRBV27,TRBJ1-1,TRBD1,CASSFRGTGSTEAFF,TGTGCCAGCAGTTTTCGAGGGACAGGGAGTACTGAAGCTTTCTTT
few,TRBV6-5,TRBJ1-2,TRBD1,CASSYSGGDYGYTF,TGTGCCAGCAGTTACTCAGGGGGCGACTATGGCTACACCTTC
.,TRBV7-9,TRBJ1-1,.,CASSAGGDTEAFF,TGTGCCAGCAGTGCGGGCGGGGACACTGAAGCTTTCTTT
.,TRBV5-1,TRBJ2-3,.,CASSEGGSTDTQYF,TGCGCCAGCAGCGAGGGGGGGAGCACAGATACGCAGTATTTT
few,TRBV6-5,TRBJ1-1,TRBD1,CASSYGTGGNTEAFF,TGTGCCAGCAGTTACGGGACAGGGGGCAACACTGAAGCTTTCTTT
few,TRBV12-3/TRBV12-4,TRBJ2-7,.,CASSSSGEQYF,TGTGCCAGCAGCTCCTCTGGCGAGCAGTACTTC
.,TRBV12-3/TRBV12-4,TRBJ2-2,.,CASSLVGANTGELFF,TGTGCCAGCAGTTTAGTCGGGGCAAACACCGGGGAGCTGTTTTTT